The 30 T cell receptor beta chains below were found in one sample sequenced in a study of shared clonotypes between healthy human individuals. The data were produced by immunoSEQ multiplex PCR, yet TCRdb's version contains in-frame clones alone and is incomplete. Counted here are about 2 million clones, roughly 95% occurring once; the ten biggest clones make up 0.95% to 1.5%. It was CD45RO-negative cells, positively selected for CCR7, that made up naive CD8 cells, with terminally differentiated effector memory CD45RA+ cells excluded. Sequenced: naive CD8+ T cells sorted from blood. The origin of the receptors is a young man in good health.

The chain carries TRBV4-3 and TRBJ2-2, with 7 bases identical to TRBD1. The CDR3 has 16 amino acids. Germline lookup yields CDR1 LGHNA and CDR2 YSLEER. Losses at the gene ends were 3 bases for V and 5 bases for J; bases not matched to a gene: 9. CDR3 in amino acids: CASSQDKDRRTGELFF. CDR3 in DNA: TGCGCCAGCAGCCAGGATAAGGACAGGCGAACCGGGGAGCTGTTTTTT.

As DNA, the CDR3 is TGCGCCAGCAGCTTGTGGGCGTTACTGGGAGGCTATGAGCAGTTCTTC. It yields the protein CASSLWALLGGYEQFF. The chain is built from TRBV5-1 and TRBJ2-1, with D tentatively TRBD2 (6 bases). Germline lookup yields CDR1 SGHRS and CDR2 YFSETQ. The CDR3 has 16 residues. Trimming took off 1 base at V and 8 bases at J, with 19 bases between the two ends.

The chain couples TRBV5-5 to TRBJ2-7; 14 nucleotides match TRBD2. Germline CDR1 reads SGHKS; CDR2 reads YYEKEE (reference sequence). The CDR3 runs to 15 residues. Germline trimming cut 4 bases from V and 3 bases from J; bases unmatched to any gene: 3. CDR3 nucleotide sequence: TGTGCCAGCAGCGAGGGACTAGCGGGGGTCTACGAGCAGTACTTC. The encoded protein is CASSEGLAGVYEQYF.

This sequence joins TRBV7-8 and TRBJ2-1, with D maybe TRBD2 (7 bases). V lost 2 bases and J lost 4, with 21 bases in between. The CDR3 runs to 18 residues. CDR1 is SGHVS, CDR2 FQNEAQ, per germline. CDR3 sequence (DNA): TGTGCCAGCAGCTTATCTCTGGCGGGGGCCGCCGCTTACAATGAGCAGTTCTTC. Translating it yields CASSLSLAGAAAYNEQFF.

This clone was found once. V is TRBV27 and J is TRBJ2-1; 8 nucleotides match TRBD1. This CDR3 is 15 amino acids long. Germline V gene sequence: CDR1 MNHEY, CDR2 SMNVEV (reference sequence). Trimming took 1 base from V and 5 from J; bases not matched to a gene: 4. CDR3 coding DNA: TGTGCCAGCAGTTTATACAGGACAGGGAACAATGAGCAGTTCTTC. Translated: CASSLYRTGNNEQFF.

The V and J genes are TRBV2 and TRBJ2-1; D could derive from TRBD1 or TRBD2 (5 bases each). V shed 3 bases and J shed 4 bases, with 13 bases lying between them. Germline V gene sequence: CDR1 SNHLY, CDR2 FYNNEI. The CDR3 length is 15 residues. The CDR3 loop reads CASSDTLRGYNEQFF. Written as DNA, the CDR3 is TGTGCCAGCAGTGATACTTTGAGGGGATACAATGAGCAGTTCTTC.

The V and J genes are TRBV19 and TRBJ2-2; 8 nucleotides agree with TRBD1. V lost 5 bases to trimming and J lost 5 bases; unmatched junction nucleotides: 4. The germline V gene encodes CDR1 LNHDA and CDR2 SQIVND (reference sequence). This CDR3 contains 14 residues. The CDR3 nucleotides read TGTGCCAGTAGTGTGGACAGGGAGACCGGGGAGCTGTTTTTT. This gives the protein CASSVDRETGELFF.

This chain uses TRBV15 with TRBJ2-7, with a tentative D call TRBD1 (6 bases). Trimming removed 4 bases from V and 6 bases from J, with 16 bases in between. Germline V gives CDR1 LNHNV, CDR2 YYDKDF (reference sequence). This CDR3 region has 14 residues. CDR3 bases: TGTGCCACCAGCAAAACAGGGACGCCTGGCGAGCAGTACTTC. The encoded protein is CATSKTGTPGEQYF.

The chain has TRBV5-1 and TRBJ2-3; 8 nucleotides match TRBD2. The germline V gene has CDR1 SGHRS and CDR2 YFSETQ. The CDR3 covers 15 residues. Trimming at V came to 1 base and at J to 1 base, leaving 2 bases not matched to a gene. This chain's CDR3 is CASSLWRGGTDTQYF. DNA for the CDR3: TGCGCCAGCAGCTTGTGGCGGGGGGGCACAGATACGCAGTATTTT. Full variable domain (outside the CDR3, taken from reference TRBV5-1 and TRBJ2-3): KAGVTQTPRYLIKTRGQQVTLSCSPISGHRSVSWYQQTPGQGLQFLFEYFSETQRNKGNFPGRFSGRQFSNSRSEMNVSTLELGDSALYLCASSLWRGGTDTQYFGPGTRLTVL.

About this clone: The sample contains more than one DNA sequence encoding this CDR3. V gene TRBV5-1 combines with J gene TRBJ1-2; weak D call: TRBD1 (5 bases). Germline V gene data show CDR1 as SGHRS and CDR2 as YFSETQ. V shed 0 bases and J shed 5 bases, with 14 bases lying between them. CDR3 length: 15 residues. CDR3 bases: TGCGCCAGCAGCTTGGAGGCAGGGTCGGGTTATGGCTACACCTTC. Translation gives CASSLEAGSGYGYTF.

Points on this clone: The same CDR3 is also encoded by other DNA sequences in this sample. The chain is built from TRBV5-6 and TRBJ2-1; possibly TRBD1 for D (5 bases). The ends were cut back, 4 bases at V and 7 bases at J, with 12 bases in the middle. This CDR3 is 13 amino acids long. In germline, CDR1 is SGHDT, CDR2 YYEEEE. CDR3 region: CASSLDSFNEQFF. The CDR3 DNA reads TGTGCCAGCAGCCTCGACAGTTTTAATGAGCAGTTCTTC.

On this clone: The same CDR3 is also encoded by other DNA sequences in this sample. CDR3 protein: CASSVGGDTGELFF. CDR3 coding DNA: TGTGCCAGCAGCGTAGGGGGAGATACCGGGGAGCTGTTTTTT. This chain links TRBV9 with TRBJ2-2, with D tentatively TRBD2 (5 bases). Germline V gene data show CDR1 as SGDLS and CDR2 as YYNGEE. Trimming took 0 bases from V and 5 from J, leaving 8 bases between them. This CDR3 is 14 amino acids long.

The chain carries TRBV7-2 and TRBJ2-1; TRBD2 aligns across 12 bases. This CDR3 has 16 amino acids. In germline, CDR1 is SGHTA, CDR2 FQGNSA. The V segment lost 5 bases and the J segment 9 bases; nucleotides outside the gene matches: 11. The CDR3 protein is CASSPTGTSGLSEQFF. The CDR3 coding sequence is TGTGCCAGCAGCCCTACCGGGACTAGCGGGTTAAGTGAGCAGTTCTTC.

V and J are TRBV6-1 and TRBJ2-7, with TRBD2 as a possible D gene (6 bases). This CDR3 contains 16 residues. Germline-derived CDR1 and CDR2 are MNHNS and SASEGT. Trimming took off 4 bases at V and 3 bases at J, with 19 bases between the two ends. The CDR3 DNA is TGTGCCAGCAGTGCCCTTGGAGAGGGAGGTTACTACGAGCAGTACTTC. Translating it yields CASSALGEGGYYEQYF.

The chain has TRBV6-5 and TRBJ1-5; D is unresolved. This CDR3 has 14 residues. Per germline, CDR1 MNHEY and CDR2 SVGAGI. Between the trimmed V and J ends, which lost 6 bases and 7 bases, there was a span of 16 bases. CDR3 sequence (DNA): TGTGCCAGCAGCCTCACGTCGGGGAACCAGCCCCAGCATTTT. It encodes CASSLTSGNQPQHF.

The V and J genes are TRBV13 and TRBJ2-7; TRBD2 might be the D (6 bases). The CDR3 runs 15 residues. V lost 0 bases and J lost 1, with 10 bases in between. Germline CDR1 and CDR2: PRHDT and FYEKMQ (reference sequence). CDR3 region: CASSLGSGTSYEQYF. The CDR3 nucleotides are TGTGCCAGCAGCTTAGGTAGCGGAACATCCTACGAGCAGTACTTC.

This clone appeared once. V usage is TRBV7-9 and J usage is TRBJ2-1; D remains ambiguous. CDR3 length equals 16 residues. Germline CDR1 reads SEHNR; CDR2 reads FQNEAQ (reference sequence). V shed 3 bases and J shed 4 bases, with 16 bases lying between them. The DNA for the CDR3 is TGTGCCAGCAGCTTTCCCAACCGAGCTGGTTACAATGAGCAGTTCTTC. It codes for CASSFPNRAGYNEQFF.

The chain recombines TRBV7-8 with TRBJ2-7; D gene unclear. Germline CDR1 is SGHVS and CDR2 is FQNEAQ. The CDR3 has 13 residues. Trimming left V 1 base short and J 3 bases short, with 7 bases between. CDR3 protein: CASSLDGIYEQYF. The CDR3 DNA follows: TGTGCCAGCAGCTTAGATGGTATCTACGAGCAGTACTTC.

The chain recombines TRBV4-3 with TRBJ2-1; 15 bases fit TRBD2. Germline assignment: CDR1 LGHNA and CDR2 YSLEER. The CDR3 spans 17 residues. The trim removed 0 bases at V and 9 bases at J, leaving 6 bases unmatched. The DNA of the CDR3 is TGCGCCAGCAGCCAAGATACGGGACTAGCGGGAGGCAGTGAGCAGTTCTTC. This sequence encodes CASSQDTGLAGGSEQFF.

The rearrangement links TRBV5-1 to TRBJ1-1; no clear D. Germline-derived CDR1 and CDR2 are SGHRS and YFSETQ. Trimming pared 4 bases from V and 0 bases from J, leaving 13 bases between. The CDR3 loop spans 15 amino acids. The chain's CDR3 is CASSPTHTVNTEAFF. For the CDR3, the DNA is TGCGCCAGCAGCCCCACCCACACCGTGAACACTGAAGCTTTCTTT.

The rearrangement uses TRBV7-8 and TRBJ2-3, with TRBD2 matching over 10 bases. Germline V CDR1 and CDR2: SGHVS, FQNEAQ. This CDR3 is built from 16 residues. Losses at the gene ends were 1 base for V and 3 bases for J; bases not matched to a gene: 4. CDR3 nucleotide sequence: TGTGCCAGCAGCTTAGTTAGCGGGAGGAAAACAGATACGCAGTATTTT. It yields the protein CASSLVSGRKTDTQYF.

The chain combines TRBV5-4 with TRBJ2-1; D may be TRBD2 (6 bases). CDR3 size: 16 residues. V shed 0 bases and J shed 4 bases, with 14 bases lying between them. Germline lookup yields CDR1 SGHNT and CDR2 YYREEE (reference sequence). In DNA form, the CDR3 reads TGTGCCAGCAGCTTGGTCCTGGGGGAGGCTTACAATGAGCAGTTCTTC. It yields the protein CASSLVLGEAYNEQFF.

The chain joins TRBV7-9 to TRBJ2-2; TRBD2 is a possible D gene (6 bases). Germline CDR1 and CDR2: SEHNR and FQNEAQ (reference sequence). CDR3 length equals 16 residues. The V gene lost 4 bases and the J gene lost 4 bases, with 16 bases spanning the gap. The DNA of the CDR3 is TGTGCCAGCAGCTCCGTGGAGGGTTGGGTCACCGGGGAGCTGTTTTTT. Its protein is CASSSVEGWVTGELFF. Based on the CDR3 plus reference TRBV7-9 and TRBJ2-2, the full variable domain is DTGVSQNPRHKITKRGQNVTFRCDPISEHNRLYWYRQTLGQGPEFLTYFQNEAQLEKSRLLSDRFSAERPKGSFSTLEIQRTEQGDSAMYLCASSSVEGWVTGELFFGEGSRLTVL.

In the case of this clone: Other DNA sequences from this sample encode an identical CDR3 as well. The V and J genes are TRBV4-1 and TRBJ1-5; 7 bases are a match to TRBD1. The CDR3 runs to 14 residues. The ends lost 3 bases at V and 1 base at J; junction bases unmatched: 0. Germline CDR1 and CDR2: MGHRA and YSYEKL. The DNA for the CDR3 is TGCGCCAGCAGCCAGGACAGGAGCAATCAGCCCCAGCATTTT. Translating gives CASSQDRSNQPQHF.

V and J are TRBV11-2 and TRBJ1-2, with D unclear. Germline CDR1 and CDR2: SGHAT and FQNNGV. The CDR3 spans 15 residues. V lost 0 bases to trimming and J lost 1 base, with 9 bases between them. The CDR3 loop is CASSLEAGSNYGYTF. The DNA for the CDR3 is TGTGCCAGCAGCTTAGAGGCCGGAAGTAACTATGGCTACACCTTC.

This chain links TRBV7-2 with TRBJ2-5; 7 positions agree with TRBD1. Germline assignment: CDR1 SGHTA and CDR2 FQGNSA. With V trimmed by 1 base and J by 5 bases, 10 bases remained unmatched. The CDR3 is 16 residues long. CDR3 protein: CASSLGQGKGWETQYF. In DNA form, the CDR3 reads TGTGCCAGCAGCTTAGGACAGGGAAAGGGTTGGGAGACCCAGTACTTC.

The genes are TRBV11-2 and TRBJ1-3; D not resolved. The germline V and J ends were trimmed by 0 bases and 2 bases, with 14 bases remaining between them. The CDR3 extends over 17 amino acids. In germline, CDR1 is SGHAT, CDR2 FQNNGV. Written as DNA, the CDR3 is TGTGCCAGCAGCTTAGATCCCCCCGGGGTAGCTGGAAACACCATATATTTT. Its translation: CASSLDPPGVAGNTIYF.

The V call is TRBV4-1, the J call TRBJ1-2; D gene unclear. The CDR3 consists of 14 residues. With 5 bases removed from V and 7 bases from J, the gap between germline ends came to 17 bases. Germline CDR1 is MGHRA and CDR2 is YSYEKL. CDR3 loop: CASSSNWWSGGYTF. The DNA of the CDR3 is TGCGCCAGCAGCTCTAATTGGTGGAGTGGTGGCTACACCTTC.

This clone was detected only a few times. The chain has TRBV16 and TRBJ1-2; perhaps TRBD1 as D (5 bases). Germline V gives CDR1 KGHSY, CDR2 FQNENV. Trimming took off 2 bases at V and 8 bases at J, with 9 bases between the two ends. This CDR3 is 12 amino acids long. The CDR3 nucleotides read TGTGCCAGCAGCCAAACGGGACGCGGCTACACCTTC. Amino acid sequence: CASSQTGRGYTF.

V and J are TRBV6-1 and TRBJ2-4, with no clear D. The CDR3 sequence is 12 residues long. Germline-derived CDR1 and CDR2 are MNHNS and SASEGT. Trimming cost V 3 bases and J 10 bases, with 10 bases left between them. The CDR3 nucleotides read TGTGCCAGCAGTGACGACCCATCTATTCAGTACTTC. Amino acids: CASSDDPSIQYF.